A single sample gave rise to the 16 T cell receptor beta chains below, sequenced in a study of beta chain features in type 1 diabetes (dated by TCRdb to the late 2010s). The library relied on the immunoSEQ multiplex PCR assay. The entire amount of isolated RNA was reverse transcribed using the High Capacity cDNA Reverse Transcription Kit, so the sequenced TCRB transcripts were expressed ones. This is the immuneACCESS table as TCRdb keeps it, with only in-frame sequences that have V and J called. A part of the clones is gone; compared with another copy, unresolved V genes explain less than half, and the rest is unexplained. Here the sample has some 250,000 clones; 27% occur a single time. The ten most abundant clones make up about 3.9% of the sample. Sequenced sample: central memory CD4+ T cells from blood. These TCRs come from a young man in good health.

The rearrangement links TRBV7-9 to TRBJ2-2; the D is unclear. Germline V gene data show CDR1 as SEHNR and CDR2 as FQNEAQ (reference sequence). This CDR3 spans 15 amino acids. Deletions cut 5 bases from V and 3 bases from J, with 13 bases between. CDR3 protein: CASSDPDAYTGELFF. The DNA of the CDR3 is TGTGCCAGCAGCGATCCGGACGCGTACACCGGGGAGCTGTTTTTT.

This chain joins TRBV6-5 and TRBJ2-3, with no clear D. CDR1 and CDR2 from the germline V gene are MNHEY and SVGAGI. V was pared by 6 bases and J by 6 bases, with 16 bases between. This CDR3 is 14 amino acids long. CDR3 amino acids: CASSRSLGKDTQYF. The CDR3 DNA sequence: TGTGCCAGCAGCCGATCCTTAGGGAAGGATACGCAGTATTTT.

The rearrangement uses TRBV10-3 and TRBJ1-2; D is undetermined. The CDR3 loop spans 16 amino acids. V was pared by 3 bases and J by 0 bases, with 14 bases between. Germline CDR1 and CDR2: ENHRY and SYGVKD. The CDR3 DNA is TGTGCCATCAGTGATAAGTCCCGGGAGGCTAACTATGGCTACACCTTC. It specifies CAISDKSREANYGYTF.

This sequence joins TRBV6-1 and TRBJ2-5; D gene ambiguous. The germline CDR1 and CDR2 sequences are MNHNS and SASEGT. V lost 3 bases to trimming and J lost 2 bases, with 13 bases between them. This CDR3 is built from 15 residues. CDR3 protein: CASSETFNEQETQYF. CDR3 DNA: TGTGCCAGCAGTGAGACCTTCAACGAGCAAGAGACCCAGTACTTC.

J is TRBJ2-7 and V is TRBV2, with D maybe TRBD1 (6 bases). Germline assignment: CDR1 SNHLY and CDR2 FYNNEI. This CDR3 has 12 amino acids. V was shortened by 8 bases and J by 5 bases, with 13 bases between the two germline ends. CDR3 protein: CASGKTGHEQYF. The CDR3 DNA sequence: TGTGCCAGCGGAAAAACAGGGCACGAGCAGTACTTC. The full variable domain, its missing parts supplied by reference TRBV2 and TRBJ2-7, is EPEVTQTPSHQVTQMGQEVILRCVPISNHLYFYWYRQILGQKVEFLVSFYNNEISEKSEIFDDQFSVERPDGSNFTLKIRSTKLEDSAMYFCASGKTGHEQYFGPGTRLTVT.

The genes are TRBV29-1 and TRBJ2-1; tentative D call: TRBD2 (6 bases). Deletions cut 3 bases from V and 6 bases from J, with 18 bases between. Per the germline V gene, CDR1 is SQVTM and CDR2 is ANQGSEA. The CDR3 runs 15 residues. The CDR3 DNA follows: TGCAGCGTTGATAAAGGTGCGGGGAGCATCAATGAGCAGTTCTTC. It yields the protein CSVDKGAGSINEQFF.

This clone was found a few times. The chain carries TRBV18 and TRBJ2-3, with 8 nucleotides matching TRBD2. This CDR3 has 14 residues. CDR1 and CDR2 (germline): KGHSH, LQKENI. V trimming: 2 bases; J trimming: 6 bases; junction bases outside the gene matches: 4. CDR3 sequence: CASSPTSGRDTQYF. The DNA for the CDR3 is TGTGCCAGCTCACCAACTAGCGGCCGCGATACGCAGTATTTT. Complete variable domain (other parts from reference TRBV18 and TRBJ2-3): NAGVMQNPRHLVRRRGQEARLRCSPMKGHSHVYWYRQLPEEGLKFMVYLQKENIIDESGMPKERFSAEFPKEGPSILRIQQVVRGDSAAYFCASSPTSGRDTQYFGPGTRLTVL.

The chain joins TRBV6-5 to TRBJ2-3, with 8 bases matching TRBD2. Per germline, CDR1 MNHEY and CDR2 SVGAGI. V shed 7 bases, J shed 3 bases, and the junction held 6 bases outside the gene matches. There are 14 residues in the CDR3. CDR3 nucleotides: TGTGCCAGCACCCCGCCGGGGGGGACAGATACGCAGTATTTT. Its translation is CASTPPGGTDTQYF.

As DNA, the CDR3 is TGCGCCAGCAGCTCCGGACATACCGGTGGCTCAGATACGCAGTATTTT. Translated: CASSSGHTGGSDTQYF. V usage is TRBV5-1 and J usage is TRBJ2-3, with D possibly matching TRBD1 (5 bases). The CDR3 consists of 16 residues. Germline-derived CDR1 and CDR2 are SGHRS and YFSETQ. The germline V and J ends were trimmed by 3 bases and 4 bases, with 18 bases remaining between them.

The gene calls are TRBV5-1 and TRBJ2-3; TRBD2 agrees at 11 bases. Germline assignment: CDR1 SGHRS and CDR2 YFSETQ. V was clipped by 0 bases and J by 5 bases; unmatched bases: 8. The CDR3 length is 17 residues. CDR3 sequence: CASSLGLAGPPGDTQYF. The CDR3 DNA reads TGCGCCAGCAGCTTGGGACTAGCGGGACCGCCTGGAGATACGCAGTATTTT.

The sample holds a few counts of this clone. The chain couples TRBV7-2 to TRBJ2-7; perhaps TRBD1 as D (7 bases). Trimming took off 3 bases at V and 3 bases at J, with 21 bases between the two ends. Germline V gene lookup returns CDR1 SGHTA and CDR2 FQGNSA. CDR3 length: 17 amino acids. Here the CDR3 reads CASSLAGQGGSLYEQYF. As DNA, the CDR3 is TGTGCCAGCAGCTTGGCAGGGCAGGGGGGTTCCCTCTACGAGCAGTACTTC.

J is TRBJ2-1 and V is TRBV5-6; 9 bases line up with TRBD1. This CDR3 comprises 15 residues. Germline CDR1 and CDR2: SGHDT and YYEEEE. V lost 1 base, J lost 4 bases, and 3 bases stayed unmatched. The CDR3 loop is CASSLTTGGYNEQFF. Here the CDR3 DNA reads TGTGCCAGCAGCTTGACGACAGGGGGTTACAATGAGCAGTTCTTC.

The genes are TRBV5-6 and TRBJ2-5, with a weak D call TRBD1 (5 bases). V was pared by 7 bases and J by 3 bases, with 25 bases between. Germline V gene data show CDR1 as SGHDT and CDR2 as YYEEEE. The CDR3 sequence is 17 residues long. CDR3 sequence reads: CASAKRRTTGREETQYF. CDR3 DNA: TGTGCCAGCGCCAAGCGCCGAACCACGGGCAGGGAAGAGACCCAGTACTTC.

This chain links TRBV10-3 with TRBJ2-7; 8 nucleotides line up with TRBD1. The CDR3 is 13 residues long. V dropped 10 bases and J dropped 3; count of bases not matched to a gene: 8. Germline V lookup: CDR1 ENHRY, CDR2 SYGVKD. The CDR3 DNA reads as TGTGCCAGCTCGACAGGGGTAAGCTACGAGCAGTACTTC. It codes for CASSTGVSYEQYF.

As for this clone: At one boundary the junction diverges from the germline segment, which might be a read error. The rearrangement joins TRBV12-5 to TRBJ2-7, with no clear D. This CDR3 is built from 10 residues. The germline gives CDR1 LGHNT, CDR2 FRNRAP. The CDR3 sequence is CARGLYEQYF. CDR3 nucleotides: TGTGCTAGGGGTTTATACGAGCAGTACTTC.

The gene calls are TRBV6-1 and TRBJ2-3; possible D gene TRBD1, 5 bases. V lost 1 base and J 1 base, leaving 9 bases between the germline ends. CDR3 length equals 15 residues. The germline gives CDR1 MNHNS, CDR2 SASEGT. The CDR3, as DNA: TGTGCCAGCAGTGAAGAGGTCAGGGGCACAGATACGCAGTATTTT. Translated, it gives CASSEEVRGTDTQYF.